This T cell receptor beta chain is from a study of T cell changes during pregnancy in multiple sclerosis. Clones were sequenced by immunoSEQ multiplex PCR, and TCRdb holds only the in-frame ones, with some missing. The sample has some 80,000 clones; around 93% are singletons. The germline V gene has CDR1 SNHLY and CDR2 FYNNEI. The CDR3 contains 13 residues. V lost 2 bases and J lost 5, with 7 bases in between. Specimen: peripheral blood, collected in the first trimester of pregnancy. This TCR was recovered from a female donor with multiple sclerosis, enrolled in a pregnancy study. The V gene is TRBV2, the J gene TRBJ2-1; perhaps TRBD2 as D (5 bases). CDR3 sequence reads: CASSEPGDNEQFF. The CDR3, as DNA: TGTGCCAGCAGTGAACCCGGGGACAATGAGCAGTTCTTC. Filled out from reference TRBV2 and TRBJ2-1, the complete variable domain reads EPEVTQTPSHQVTQMGQEVILRCVPISNHLYFYWYRQILGQKVEFLVSFYNNEISEKSEIFDDQFSVERPDGSNFTLKIRSTKLEDSAMYFCASSEPGDNEQFFGPGTRLTVL.